This T cell receptor beta chain was profiled in a study of OX40 agonist ivuxolimab in advanced cancers. Study context: The dose-escalation cohort was approximately 85% male, with a mean age of 60 years, ranging about 23 to 79. One patient with hepatocellular carcinoma and two with cutaneous melanoma, three in all, had partial responses. Whole-study findings and limits: Patients who responded partially at 0.1-3.0 mg/kg showed clonal expansion ranking among the lowest. Expanded clones tended on average to be more numerous among CD8+ T cells than CD4+.

Produced via immunoSEQ multiplex PCR; TCRdb's table is partial and in-frame only. The table includes over 55,000 clones, over 80% detected once. As concerns this clone: Its specificity is unknown.

The CDR3 contains 14 residues. V was pared by 8 bases and J by 1 base, with 11 bases between. Germline CDR1 and CDR2: MDHEN and SYDVKM. The V gene is TRBV28, the J gene TRBJ1-4, with D possibly matching TRBD1 (6 bases). The source of this sequence is an adult with an advanced solid tumor such as melanoma, head and neck, liver or kidney cancer. The sequencing used CD4+ or CD8+ T cells sorted from blood, collected in a trial of the OX40 agonist ivuxolimab. The CDR3 DNA is TGTGCCAGCGGAGGGGGGCGAACTAATGAAAAACTGTTTTTT. This sequence encodes CASGGGRTNEKLFF.